The 27 T cell receptor beta chains listed next were all sequenced from one sample in a study of regulatory T cells in long-lasting Graves disease. As for time point: persistent/refractory GD, antithyroid drugs over 5 years with positive TRAb. TCR sequences were obtained from RNA taken from PBMCs. Arm-PCR of CDR3 regions and iRepertoire HTBI primers were the basis on which TCR beta libraries were built. TCRdb redid the calling of the multiplex PCR reads with MiXCR, one entry per CDR3 protein. The sample has 400,000 to 500,000 distinct CDR3 sequences; about a fifth are singletons. Source: peripheral blood mononuclear cells (PBMCs), taken when the disease was refractory, from a patient treated with antithyroid drugs. Receptors originate from a female donor with Graves disease.

The chain recombines TRBV14 with TRBJ2-1, with unresolved D. Germline V gene sequence: CDR1 SGHDN, CDR2 FVKESK. V gave up 4 bases and J gave up 0 bases, with 13 bases separating them. CDR3 length: 16 residues. As DNA, the CDR3 is TGTGCCAGCAGCCTGGGTCGGGCCGGCTCCTACAATGAGCAGTTCTTC. Protein sequence: CASSLGRAGSYNEQFF.

This clonotype has at least ten counts. The rearrangement joins TRBV12-3 or TRBV12-4 to TRBJ1-5, with D hard to call. Trimming took off 5 bases at V and 1 base at J, with 12 bases between the two ends. This CDR3 is 15 amino acids long. In DNA form, the CDR3 reads TGTGCCAGCAGTCTCGGGGATCTGAGCAATCAGCCCCAGCATTTT. Encoded protein: CASSLGDLSNQPQHF.

The chain recombines TRBV25-1 with TRBJ2-2, with D maybe TRBD1 (6 bases). Germline-derived CDR1 and CDR2 are MGHDK and SYGVNS. V was trimmed by 6 bases and J by 4 bases, leaving 12 bases between them. The CDR3 covers 14 residues. In DNA form, the CDR3 reads TGTGCCAGCAGCGCAGGGGACCCCACCGGGGAGCTGTTTTTT. Encoded protein: CASSAGDPTGELFF. Full variable domain (missing parts from reference TRBV25-1 and TRBJ2-2): EADIYQTPRYLVIGTGKKITLECSQTMGHDKMYWYQQDPGMELHLIHYSYGVNSTEKGDLSSESTVSRIRTEHFPLTLESARPSHTSQYLCASSAGDPTGELFFGEGSRLTVL.

This clonotype has a handful of counts. The chain carries TRBV14 and TRBJ2-7, with 8 nucleotides matching TRBD2. Trimming removed 3 bases from V and 2 bases from J; junction bases left unmatched: 9. CDR3 length: 16 amino acids. CDR1 SGHDN and CDR2 FVKESK come from the germline V gene. Written as DNA, the CDR3 is TGTGCCAGCAGCCACGTAAGCGGGAGAGGCCCCTACGAGCAGTACTTC. Its translation: CASSHVSGRGPYEQYF. The whole variable domain, remainder taken from reference TRBV14 and TRBJ2-7, is EAGVTQFPSHSVIEKGQTVTLRCDPISGHDNLYWYRRVMGKEIKFLLHFVKESKQDESGMPNNRFLAERTGGTYSTLKVQPAELEDSGVYFCASSHVSGRGPYEQYFGPGTRLTVT.

There are many counts of this clonotype. The J gene is TRBJ2-7, the V gene TRBV11-2; 12 bases fit TRBD2. Losses at the gene ends were 4 bases for V and 0 bases for J; bases not matched to a gene: 13. This CDR3 is built from 19 residues. CDR1 and CDR2 (germline): SGHAT, FQNNGV. This chain's CDR3 is CASSSLGGLAGSSSYEQYF. The CDR3 bases are TGTGCCAGCAGCTCCCTAGGGGGACTAGCGGGTTCTAGCTCCTACGAGCAGTACTTC.

The V call is TRBV2, the J call TRBJ2-7; 8 bases match TRBD2. Per germline, CDR1 SNHLY and CDR2 FYNNEI. Trimming removed 7 bases from V and 7 bases from J; junction bases left unmatched: 9. This CDR3 has 13 residues. The CDR3 is CASNYGRAEEQYF. The CDR3 region has the DNA TGTGCCAGCAATTACGGGAGGGCCGAAGAGCAGTACTTC.

The sample holds a few counts of this clonotype. The junction departs from the called germline gene at one end, perhaps through a read error. The chain carries TRBV2 and TRBJ2-7; no clear D. Germline CDR1 reads SNHLY; CDR2 reads FYNNEI. The CDR3 extends over 13 amino acids. The CDR3 protein is CACSEAGAYEQYF. The CDR3 bases are TGTGCCTGCAGTGAAGCAGGAGCCTACGAGCAGTACTTC.

There are a few counts of this clonotype. The chain uses TRBV5-1 and TRBJ2-7; D may be TRBD2 (6 bases). Germline-derived CDR1 and CDR2 are SGHRS and YFSETQ. The CDR3 loop spans 14 amino acids. Trimming removed 1 base from V and 2 bases from J, with 10 bases in between. CDR3 DNA: TGCGCCAGCAGCTTGCTTAGGGAGGCCTACGAGCAGTACTTC. This gives the protein CASSLLREAYEQYF.

This clonotype was seen many times. This sequence joins TRBV6-2 or TRBV6-3 and TRBJ2-7; 9 bases map to TRBD2. This CDR3 has 14 amino acids. Germline CDR1 reads MNHEY; CDR2 reads SVGEGT. V shed 6 bases, J shed 5 bases, and the junction held 8 bases outside the gene matches. CDR3 residues: CASRQGLARNEQYF. CDR3 coding DNA: TGTGCCAGCAGACAAGGACTAGCGAGAAACGAGCAGTACTTC.

This clonotype occurred many times. This chain uses TRBV27 with TRBJ2-7; perhaps TRBD1 as D (7 bases). V shed 0 bases and J shed 5 bases, with 11 bases lying between them. This CDR3 spans 14 amino acids. Per the germline V gene, CDR1 is MNHEY and CDR2 is SMNVEV (reference sequence). The CDR3: CASSLSRGAHEQYF. Written as DNA, the CDR3 is TGTGCCAGCAGTTTATCCAGGGGGGCACACGAGCAGTACTTC.

This clonotype was counted only a few times. The chain combines TRBV7-2 with TRBJ2-2; 10 bases match TRBD2. Trimming at V came to 2 bases and at J to 7 bases, leaving 10 bases not matched to a gene. The length of the CDR3 is 17 residues. Looked up from germline, CDR1 is SGHTA and CDR2 is FQGNSA. CDR3: CASSLRPSGSLGGELFF. In DNA, the CDR3 is TGTGCCAGCAGCTTAAGGCCTAGCGGGAGTCTAGGCGGGGAGCTGTTTTTT. Full variable domain (outside the CDR3, taken from reference TRBV7-2 and TRBJ2-2): GAGVSQSPSNKVTEKGKDVELRCDPISGHTALYWYRQSLGQGLEFLIYFQGNSAPDKSGLPSDRFSAERTGGSVSTLTIQRTQQEDSAVYLCASSLRPSGSLGGELFFGEGSRLTVL.

This clonotype was seen at least ten times. The J gene is TRBJ1-4, the V gene TRBV28; D call uncertain. Germline assignment: CDR1 MDHEN and CDR2 SYDVKM. The CDR3 runs 14 residues. Trimming removed 2 bases at V and 4 bases at J, with 8 bases between. CDR3 in amino acids: CASSLPRLNEKLFF. Written as DNA, the CDR3 is TGTGCCAGCAGTTTACCCAGACTTAATGAAAAACTGTTTTTT.

This clonotype was observed at least ten times. The V call is TRBV7-3, the J call TRBJ2-5; 8 nucleotides agree with TRBD2. CDR3 length: 16 amino acids. Germline-derived CDR1 and CDR2 are SGHTA and FQGTGA. V trimming: 5 bases; J trimming: 5 bases; junction bases outside the gene matches: 13. CDR3 DNA sequence: TGTGCCAGCAGCCCTTATAGCGGGACTAGGCGGGAGACCCAGTACTTC. This sequence encodes CASSPYSGTRRETQYF.

Concerning this clonotype: A read error may be the cause here, since a much bigger clone is one base away. The V call is TRBV28, the J call TRBJ1-1, with D possibly TRBD1 on 6 matching bases. CDR3 length equals 14 residues. Germline values: CDR1 MDHEN, CDR2 SYDVKM. CDR3 coding DNA: TGTGCCTGCAGTGAGAACAGGGAGGGTGCTGAAGCTTTCTTT. Amino acid sequence: CACSENREGAEAFF. The full variable domain, with the rest looked up from reference TRBV28 and TRBJ1-1, is DVKVTQSSRYLVKRTGEKVFLECVQDMDHENMFWYRQDPGLGLRLIYFSYDVKMKEKGDIPEGYSVSREKKERFSLILESASTNQTSMYLCACSENREGAEAFFGQGTRLTVV.

This rearrangement joins TRBV29-1 to TRBJ2-7; unclear D gene. From germline, CDR1 is SQVTM and CDR2 ANQGSEA. V lost 1 base to trimming and J lost 0 bases, with 10 bases between them. CDR3 length: 14 amino acids. CDR3 sequence (DNA): TGCAGCGTTGAAGGCGCCGGGCCCTCCTACGAGCAGTACTTC. Its protein product is CSVEGAGPSYEQYF.

The chain couples TRBV12-3 or TRBV12-4 to TRBJ2-3, with D possibly being TRBD2 (5 bases). Trimming took off 2 bases at V and 7 bases at J, with 16 bases between the two ends. The CDR3 extends over 15 amino acids. Here the CDR3 reads CASSLRPPKRNTQYF. The DNA for the CDR3 is TGTGCCAGCAGTTTACGGCCCCCAAAGCGGAATACGCAGTATTTT.

V usage is TRBV7-9 and J usage is TRBJ1-2; 12 bases fit TRBD1. There are 16 residues in the CDR3. CDR1 and CDR2 (germline): SEHNR, FQNEAQ (reference sequence). V shed 5 bases and J 2 bases; nucleotides not matched to a gene: 6. The CDR3 DNA reads as TGTGCCAGCAGCCCCGATGGGACAGGGGGCAACTATGGCTACACCTTC. Amino acid sequence: CASSPDGTGGNYGYTF.

With regard to this clonotype: A much larger clone is a single base away; this may be a read error. J is TRBJ2-5 and V is TRBV7-7; no firm D call. Germline values: CDR1 SSHAT, CDR2 FNYEAQ (reference sequence). CDR3 length: 11 residues. CDR3 in amino acids: CASSLDGTQYF. CDR3 bases: TGTGCTAGCAGCTTAGACGGGACCCAGTACTTC.

This clonotype has a count of ten or more. The chain couples TRBV28 to TRBJ1-2; no definite D call. This CDR3 comprises 13 residues. Germline lookup yields CDR1 MDHEN and CDR2 SYDVKM. V lost 6 bases and J lost 8, with 16 bases in between. Here the CDR3 DNA reads TGTGCCAGCAGCCCCGGCTGGTGGGAAGGCTACACCTTC. Protein: CASSPGWWEGYTF.

In its sample, this clonotype was seen many times. The V gene is TRBV28, the J gene TRBJ2-7; possibly TRBD2 for D (6 bases). Germline V gene sequence: CDR1 MDHEN, CDR2 SYDVKM. The V end lost 2 bases, the J end lost 0 bases, and 17 bases lay between the germline ends. This CDR3 has 17 residues. For the CDR3, the DNA is TGTGCCAGCAGTTTAAATCCTCGGGGGACTCACTCCTACGAGCAGTACTTC. The encoded protein is CASSLNPRGTHSYEQYF. The full variable domain, completed using reference TRBV28 and TRBJ2-7, is DVKVTQSSRYLVKRTGEKVFLECVQDMDHENMFWYRQDPGLGLRLIYFSYDVKMKEKGDIPEGYSVSREKKERFSLILESASTNQTSMYLCASSLNPRGTHSYEQYFGPGTRLTVT.

CDR3 sequence (DNA): TGCAGCGTCGACAGGGTACGTGGGGATACTGAAGCTTTCTTT. Protein sequence: CSVDRVRGDTEAFF. The V gene is TRBV29-1, the J gene TRBJ1-1; 7 bases align to TRBD1. From germline, CDR1 is SQVTM and CDR2 ANQGSEA. The length of the CDR3 is 14 residues. With 6 bases clipped from V and 5 bases from J, the junction kept 12 bases outside the gene matches.

This clonotype was seen a few times. The rearrangement joins TRBV6-1 to TRBJ2-7; 7 bases agree with TRBD2. The V gene's germline CDR1 is MNHNS and CDR2 SASEGT. CDR3 length equals 13 residues. J gave up 2 bases and V 6 bases, and 4 bases lay outside the gene matches. The CDR3 DNA reads as TGTGCCAGCAGGCCTAGCGGAGCCTACGAGCAGTACTTC. Its translation is CASRPSGAYEQYF.

This clonotype was detected many times. This chain uses TRBV20-1 with TRBJ2-7; TRBD1 matches 7 bases. Per germline, CDR1 DFQATT and CDR2 SNEGSKA (reference sequence). The CDR3 covers 13 residues. Unmatched junction bases numbered 8, after V lost 5 bases and J lost 4 bases. CDR3 DNA: TGCAGTGCTTCGACAGGGCAGGGTTACGAGCAGTACTTC. Protein sequence: CSASTGQGYEQYF.

This rearrangement joins TRBV4-3 to TRBJ1-4, with 9 positions matching TRBD1. This CDR3 region has 17 residues. The V gene's germline CDR1 is LGHNA and CDR2 YSLEER. V lost 0 bases and J lost 5; bases outside the gene matches: 7. CDR3 nucleotide sequence: TGCGCCAGCAGCCAAGACGGTCCCGGGACAGGGAATGAAAAACTGTTTTTT. It codes for CASSQDGPGTGNEKLFF.

This clonotype was counted at least ten times. The V gene is TRBV11-1, the J gene TRBJ2-7; tentative D call: TRBD2 (5 bases). The CDR3 runs to 14 residues. Germline V gene lookup returns CDR1 SGHAT and CDR2 FQDESV (reference sequence). V lost 4 bases, J lost 2 bases, and 12 bases lay in between. In DNA, the CDR3 is TGTGCCAGCAGCTACGAACGGGGAGCCTACGAGCAGTACTTC. Residues: CASSYERGAYEQYF.

This clonotype occurred a few times. The chain joins TRBV5-1 to TRBJ1-2; D is unresolved. The V gene's germline CDR1 is SGHRS and CDR2 YFSETQ. The CDR3 contains 15 residues. V was pared by 0 bases and J by 4 bases, with 13 bases between. As DNA, the CDR3 is TGCGCCAGCAGCTTGGTCTTGGGCGAGGGCTATGGCTACACCTTC. It translates to CASSLVLGEGYGYTF.

The table lists this clonotype with a few counts. The rearrangement links TRBV18 to TRBJ2-7; 9 nucleotides agree with TRBD1. Germline CDR1 is KGHSH and CDR2 is LQKENI. V was pared by 5 bases and J by 1 base, with 3 bases of the junction left unmatched. This CDR3 is 14 amino acids long. The CDR3 region is CASSGTGRSYEQYF. DNA for the CDR3: TGTGCCAGCTCAGGGACAGGGAGATCCTACGAGCAGTACTTC. The whole variable domain, filled in from reference TRBV18 and TRBJ2-7, reads NAGVMQNPRHLVRRRGQEARLRCSPMKGHSHVYWYRQLPEEGLKFMVYLQKENIIDESGMPKERFSAEFPKEGPSILRIQQVVRGDSAAYFCASSGTGRSYEQYFGPGTRLTVT.